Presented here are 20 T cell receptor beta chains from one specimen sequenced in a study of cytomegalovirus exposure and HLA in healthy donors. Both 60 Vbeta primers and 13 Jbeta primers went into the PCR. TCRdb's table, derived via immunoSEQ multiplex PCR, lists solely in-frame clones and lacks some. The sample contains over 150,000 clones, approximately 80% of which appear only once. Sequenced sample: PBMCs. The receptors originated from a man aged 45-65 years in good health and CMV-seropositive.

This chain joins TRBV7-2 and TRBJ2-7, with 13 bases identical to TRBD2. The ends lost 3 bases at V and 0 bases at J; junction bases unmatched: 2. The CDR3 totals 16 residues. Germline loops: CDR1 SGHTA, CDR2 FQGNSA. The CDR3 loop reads CASSLGLAGYSYEQYF. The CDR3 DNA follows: TGTGCCAGCAGCTTGGGACTAGCGGGGTACTCCTACGAGCAGTACTTC. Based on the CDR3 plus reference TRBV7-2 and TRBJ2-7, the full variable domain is GAGVSQSPSNKVTEKGKDVELRCDPISGHTALYWYRQSLGQGLEFLIYFQGNSAPDKSGLPSDRFSAERTGGSVSTLTIQRTQQEDSAVYLCASSLGLAGYSYEQYFGPGTRLTVT.

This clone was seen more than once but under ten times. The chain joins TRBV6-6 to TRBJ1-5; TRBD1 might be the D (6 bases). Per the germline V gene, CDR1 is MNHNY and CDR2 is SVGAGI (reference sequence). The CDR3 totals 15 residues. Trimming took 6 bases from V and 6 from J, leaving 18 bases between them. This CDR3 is CASSNAGVGSQPQHF. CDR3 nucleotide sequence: TGTGCCAGCAGCAACGCAGGGGTTGGTAGTCAGCCCCAGCATTTT.

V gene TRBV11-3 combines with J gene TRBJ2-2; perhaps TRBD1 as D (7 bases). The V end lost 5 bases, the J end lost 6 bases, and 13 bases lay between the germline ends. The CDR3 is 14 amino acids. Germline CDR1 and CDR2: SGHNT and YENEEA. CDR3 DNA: TGTGCCAGCAGCGTCAGGAGGGGGCCCGGGGAGCTGTTTTTT. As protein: CASSVRRGPGELFF.

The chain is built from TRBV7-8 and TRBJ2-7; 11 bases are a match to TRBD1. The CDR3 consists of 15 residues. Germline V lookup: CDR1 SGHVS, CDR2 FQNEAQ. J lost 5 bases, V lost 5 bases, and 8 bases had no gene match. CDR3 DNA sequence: TGTGCCAGCAGCCATAGGGACAGGGGGTACCACGAGCAGTACTTC. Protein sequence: CASSHRDRGYHEQYF.

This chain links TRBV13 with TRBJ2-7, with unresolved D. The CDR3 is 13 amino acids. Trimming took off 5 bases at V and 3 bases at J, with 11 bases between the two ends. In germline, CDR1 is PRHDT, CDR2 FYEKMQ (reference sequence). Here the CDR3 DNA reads TGTGCCAGCAGCCCCCGCCGGAGCTACGAGCAGTACTTC. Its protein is CASSPRRSYEQYF.

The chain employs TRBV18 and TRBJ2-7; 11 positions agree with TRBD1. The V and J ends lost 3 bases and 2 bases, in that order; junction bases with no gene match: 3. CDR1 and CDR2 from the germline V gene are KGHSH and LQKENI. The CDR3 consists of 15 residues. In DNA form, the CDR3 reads TGTGCCAGCTCACCTGGGACAGGGGGTCCCTACGAGCAGTACTTC. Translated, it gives CASSPGTGGPYEQYF.

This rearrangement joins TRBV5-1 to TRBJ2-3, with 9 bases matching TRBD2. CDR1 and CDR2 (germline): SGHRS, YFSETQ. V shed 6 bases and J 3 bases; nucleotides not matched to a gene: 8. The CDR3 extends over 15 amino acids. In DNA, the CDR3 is TGCGCCAGCACGGAGACTAGCGGCGCGACAGATACGCAGTATTTT. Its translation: CASTETSGATDTQYF.

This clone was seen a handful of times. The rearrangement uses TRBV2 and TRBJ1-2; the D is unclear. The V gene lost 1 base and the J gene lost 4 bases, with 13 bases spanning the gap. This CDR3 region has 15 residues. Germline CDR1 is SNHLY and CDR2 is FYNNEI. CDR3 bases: TGTGCCAGCAGTGAAGGCCCCCGGGAGGGCTATGGCTACACCTTC. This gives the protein CASSEGPREGYGYTF.

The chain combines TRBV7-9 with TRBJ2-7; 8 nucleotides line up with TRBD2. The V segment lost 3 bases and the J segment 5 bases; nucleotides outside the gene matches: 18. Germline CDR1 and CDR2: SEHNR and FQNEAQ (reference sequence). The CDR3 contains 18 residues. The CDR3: CASSLLIRSPPGGDEQYF. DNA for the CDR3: TGTGCCAGCAGCTTGTTGATAAGGAGCCCGCCCGGGGGGGACGAGCAGTACTTC.

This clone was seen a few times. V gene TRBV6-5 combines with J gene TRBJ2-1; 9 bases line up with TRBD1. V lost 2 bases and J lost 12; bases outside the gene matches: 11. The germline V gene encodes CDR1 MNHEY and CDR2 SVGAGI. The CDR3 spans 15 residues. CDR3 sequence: CASSYGTGSTMTQFF. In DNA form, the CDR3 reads TGTGCCAGCAGTTACGGGACAGGGTCTACAATGACGCAGTTCTTC.

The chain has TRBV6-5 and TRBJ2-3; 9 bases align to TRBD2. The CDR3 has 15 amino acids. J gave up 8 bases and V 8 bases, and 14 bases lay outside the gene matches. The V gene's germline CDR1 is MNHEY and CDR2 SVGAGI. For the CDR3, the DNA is TGTGCCAGCTGCTCCGCTGCGGGGGGGCCGGGTACGCAGTATTTT. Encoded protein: CASCSAAGGPGTQYF.

The CDR3 nucleotides read TGTGCCAGCAGCGGCAGAGGCAGGGGCCTTTCACCTGGCTACACCTTC. This translates into CASSGRGRGLSPGYTF. The chain joins TRBV9 to TRBJ1-2; D perhaps matches TRBD1 (6 bases). Trimming removed 3 bases at V and 7 bases at J, with 22 bases between. Germline V CDR1 and CDR2: SGDLS, YYNGEE. The CDR3 spans 16 residues.

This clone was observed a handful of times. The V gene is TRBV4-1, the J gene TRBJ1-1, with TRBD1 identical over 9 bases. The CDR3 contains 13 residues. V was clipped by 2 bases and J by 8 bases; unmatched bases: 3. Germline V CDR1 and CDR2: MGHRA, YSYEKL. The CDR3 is CASSQLGQGEAFF. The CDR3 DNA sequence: TGCGCCAGCAGCCAATTAGGACAGGGGGAAGCTTTCTTT.

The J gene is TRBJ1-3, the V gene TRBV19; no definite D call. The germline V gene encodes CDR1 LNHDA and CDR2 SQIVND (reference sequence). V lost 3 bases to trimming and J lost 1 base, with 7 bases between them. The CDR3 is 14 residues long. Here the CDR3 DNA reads TGTGCCAGTAGTATCGGGTCTTCTGGAAACACCATATATTTT. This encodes CASSIGSSGNTIYF.

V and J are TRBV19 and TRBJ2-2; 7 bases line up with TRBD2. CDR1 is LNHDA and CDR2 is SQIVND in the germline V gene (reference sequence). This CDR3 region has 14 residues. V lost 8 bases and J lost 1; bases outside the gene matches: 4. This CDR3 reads CASGWGGNTGELFF. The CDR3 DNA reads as TGTGCCAGTGGCTGGGGGGGGAACACCGGGGAGCTGTTTTTT.

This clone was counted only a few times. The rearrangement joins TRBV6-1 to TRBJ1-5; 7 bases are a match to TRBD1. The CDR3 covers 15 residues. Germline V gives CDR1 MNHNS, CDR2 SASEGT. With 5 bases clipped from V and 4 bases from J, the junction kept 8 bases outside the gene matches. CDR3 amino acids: CASSSNRGRNQPQHF. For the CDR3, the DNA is TGTGCCAGCAGTAGCAACAGGGGCCGAAATCAGCCCCAGCATTTT.

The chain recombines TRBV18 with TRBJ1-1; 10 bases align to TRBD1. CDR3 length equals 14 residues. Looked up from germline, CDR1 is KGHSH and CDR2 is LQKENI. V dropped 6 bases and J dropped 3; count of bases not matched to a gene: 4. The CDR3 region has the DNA TGTGCCAGCTCTCGGACAGGGGGGGACACTGAAGCTTTCTTT. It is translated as CASSRTGGDTEAFF.

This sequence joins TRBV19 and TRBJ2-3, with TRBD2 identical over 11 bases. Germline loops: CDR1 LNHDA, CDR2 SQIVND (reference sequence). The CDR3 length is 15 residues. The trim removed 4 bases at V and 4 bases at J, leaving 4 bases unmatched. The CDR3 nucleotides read TGTGCCAGTAGTAATAGCGGGGGGGCTGCAGATACGCAGTATTTT. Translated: CASSNSGGAADTQYF.

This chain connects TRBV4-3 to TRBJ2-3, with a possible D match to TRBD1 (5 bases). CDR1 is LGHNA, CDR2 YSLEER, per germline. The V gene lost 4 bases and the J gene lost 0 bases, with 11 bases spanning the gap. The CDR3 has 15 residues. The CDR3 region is CASSRTGASTDTQYF. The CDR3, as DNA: TGCGCCAGCAGCCGAACTGGGGCTAGCACAGATACGCAGTATTTT.

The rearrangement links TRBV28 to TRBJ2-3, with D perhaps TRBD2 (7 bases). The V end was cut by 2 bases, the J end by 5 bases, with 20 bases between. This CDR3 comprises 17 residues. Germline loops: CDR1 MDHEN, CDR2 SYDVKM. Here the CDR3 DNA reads TGTGCCAGCAGTTTAGCCCTCGGCGCGGGGGCCGAAGATACGCAGTATTTT. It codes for CASSLALGAGAEDTQYF.